This T cell receptor (beta chain) was recorded in a study of T cell responses to AZD1222 COVID-19 vaccine. Study-wide context: Pooled in the analysis were second doses at about 4 or about 12 weeks. Points from the study as a whole: Spike-wide vaccine-associated CD4 TCRs dominated at 160-218 and 743-854.

The protocol was immunoSEQ multiplex PCR, while the TCRdb copy is restricted to in-frame clones and leaves out a portion. The sample shows 95,000 to 110,000 clones, around 90% of them seen only once. Note on this clone: Antigen: not known.

Source: peripheral blood, taken on day 0 of AZD1222 vaccination. The receptor's source is an adult in good health.

The CDR3 sequence: CASNSGTGIWNEQFF. The CDR3, as DNA: TGTGCCAGTAATAGCGGGACAGGCATCTGGAATGAGCAGTTCTTC. The chain links TRBV19 to TRBJ2-1, with D perhaps assigned TRBD1 or TRBD2 (8 bases each). The CDR3 loop spans 15 amino acids. Trimming shortened V by 7 bases and J by 7 bases, and 20 bases separated the two germline ends. The germline V gene has CDR1 LNHDA and CDR2 SQIVND (reference sequence).